This TCR beta chain was captured by sequencing in a study of patients and donors after allogeneic stem cell transplantation. The V end lost 6 bases, the J end lost 0 bases, and 16 bases lay between the germline ends. The CDR3 consists of 16 residues. Germline V lookup: CDR1 SEHNR, CDR2 FQNEAQ (reference sequence). TCRdb reprocessed the RT-PCR reads via MiXCR and lists one record per CDR3 protein. The table shows 400,000 to 500,000 distinct CDR3 sequences, with more than 15% occurring only once. The clonotype comes from a human donor who was either an allogeneic HSCT recipient or a stem cell or donor lymphocyte infusion donor (not recorded which). It is not recorded whose cells these are; they may come from a transplant donor. The chain uses TRBV7-9 and TRBJ2-3; D is unresolved. Sequenced input: blood, either unsorted or a sorted T cell fraction (not recorded which). The CDR3, as DNA: TGTGCCAGCAGTCCCTTGGGCTCTCGTAGCACAGATACGCAGTATTTT. This translates into CASSPLGSRSTDTQYF.